This paragraph reports one T cell receptor (beta chain). Its antigen remains unidentified. Germline CDR1 and CDR2: SNHLY and FYNNEI. There are 16 residues in the CDR3. The J segment lost 7 bases and the V segment lost 6 bases, leaving 12 bases of the junction unmatched. Unrecorded immune exposures were likely, despite nominal health at sampling. The PCR had 60 Vbeta and 13 Jbeta primers. The assay was immunoSEQ multiplex PCR, and TCRdb's table has in-frame clones only and misses some. This repertoire shows approximately 200,000 clones, approximately 81% found once; its top ten account for 1% to 1.5%. The data derive from a study of cytomegalovirus exposure and HLA in healthy donors. Whole-study findings and limits: Later on, a genetic analysis was performed. It linked a missense variant in DCLRE1C with V- and J-gene trimming of TCR beta.

The chain is built from TRBV2 and TRBJ1-4, with TRBD1 identical over 9 bases. Sequencing was done on a sample of PBMCs. This clonotype was sampled from a human donor in good health. The CDR3 DNA follows: TGTGCCAGCAGAACGGGACAGGGTCACGGGGGTGAAAAACTGTTTTTT. This encodes CASRTGQGHGGEKLFF.